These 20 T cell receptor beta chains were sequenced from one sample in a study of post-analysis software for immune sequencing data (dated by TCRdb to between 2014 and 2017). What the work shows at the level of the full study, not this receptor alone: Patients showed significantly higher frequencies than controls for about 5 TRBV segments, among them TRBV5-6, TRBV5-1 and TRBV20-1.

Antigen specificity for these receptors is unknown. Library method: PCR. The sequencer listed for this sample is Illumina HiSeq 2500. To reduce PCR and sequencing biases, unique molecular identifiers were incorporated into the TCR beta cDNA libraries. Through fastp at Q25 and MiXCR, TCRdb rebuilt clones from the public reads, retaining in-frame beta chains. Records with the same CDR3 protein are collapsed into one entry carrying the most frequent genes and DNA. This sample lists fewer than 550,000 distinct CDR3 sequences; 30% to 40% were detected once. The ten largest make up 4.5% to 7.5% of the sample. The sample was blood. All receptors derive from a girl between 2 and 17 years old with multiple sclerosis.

The CDR3 nucleotides are TGTGCCAGTGCCCCTCGGGGGATCAGGAATGAGCAGTTCTTC. Protein product: CASAPRGIRNEQFF. The chain combines TRBV3-1 with TRBJ2-1; D is possibly TRBD2 (6 bases). Germline CDR1 is LGHDT and CDR2 is YNNKEL (reference sequence). With 9 bases removed from V and 7 bases from J, the gap between germline ends came to 19 bases. This CDR3 is 14 amino acids long.

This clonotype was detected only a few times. The CDR3, as DNA: TGCAGTGCAACTAGCGGGGGGTTCGGCGAGCAGTACTTC. Translating gives CSATSGGFGEQYF. The chain links TRBV20-1 to TRBJ2-7, with TRBD2 matching over 12 bases. Germline assignment: CDR1 DFQATT and CDR2 SNEGSKA (reference sequence). CDR3 length: 13 amino acids. J lost 6 bases, V lost 6 bases, and 6 bases had no gene match.

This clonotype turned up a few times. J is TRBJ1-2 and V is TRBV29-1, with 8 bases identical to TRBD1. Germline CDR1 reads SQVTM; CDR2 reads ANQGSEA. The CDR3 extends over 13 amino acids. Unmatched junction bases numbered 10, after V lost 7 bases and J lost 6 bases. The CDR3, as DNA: TGCAGCGCAATGTTGGCAGGGGGCCATGGCTACACCTTC. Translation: CSAMLAGGHGYTF.

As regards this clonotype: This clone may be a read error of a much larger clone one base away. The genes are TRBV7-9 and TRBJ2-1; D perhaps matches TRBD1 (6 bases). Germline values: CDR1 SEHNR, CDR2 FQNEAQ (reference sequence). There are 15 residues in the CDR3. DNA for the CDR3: TGTGCCAGCAGCTTAGCGACAGGTGGAAGCAATGAGCTGTTCTTC. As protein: CASSLATGGSNELFF.

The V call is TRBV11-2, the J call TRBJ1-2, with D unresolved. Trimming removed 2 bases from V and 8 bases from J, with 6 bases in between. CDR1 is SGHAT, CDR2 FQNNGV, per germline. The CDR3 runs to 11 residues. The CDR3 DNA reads TGTGCCAGCAGCTTAACGGAGGGCTACACCTTC. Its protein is CASSLTEGYTF.

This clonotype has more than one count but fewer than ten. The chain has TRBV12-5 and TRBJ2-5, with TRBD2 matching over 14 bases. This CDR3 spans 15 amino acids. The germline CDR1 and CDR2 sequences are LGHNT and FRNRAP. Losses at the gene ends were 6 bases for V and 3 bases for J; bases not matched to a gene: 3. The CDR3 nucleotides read TGTGCTAGTGGCCAGGGACTAGCGGGGGAAGAGACCCAGTACTTC. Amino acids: CASGQGLAGEETQYF.

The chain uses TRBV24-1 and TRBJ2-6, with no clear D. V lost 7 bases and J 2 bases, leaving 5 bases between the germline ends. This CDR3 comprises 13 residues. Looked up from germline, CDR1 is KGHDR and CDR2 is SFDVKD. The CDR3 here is CATRETGANVLTF. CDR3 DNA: TGTGCCACCAGAGAAACTGGGGCCAACGTCCTGACTTTC.

CDR3 residues: CATSRDRQGVFGQPQHF. The CDR3 DNA follows: TGTGCCACCAGCAGAGATAGGCAGGGGGTTTTCGGTCAGCCCCAGCATTTT. The V gene is TRBV15, the J gene TRBJ1-5; TRBD1 matches 7 bases. Germline V gene data show CDR1 as LNHNV and CDR2 as YYDKDF (reference sequence). This CDR3 spans 17 amino acids. V shed 0 bases, J shed 6 bases, and the junction held 11 bases outside the gene matches.

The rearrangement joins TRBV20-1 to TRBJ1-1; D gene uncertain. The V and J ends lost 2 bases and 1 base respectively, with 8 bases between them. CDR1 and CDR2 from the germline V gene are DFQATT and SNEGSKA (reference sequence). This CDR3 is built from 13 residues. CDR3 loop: CSARQHPNTEAFF. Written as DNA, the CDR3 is TGCAGTGCTAGACAGCACCCGAACACTGAAGCTTTCTTT.

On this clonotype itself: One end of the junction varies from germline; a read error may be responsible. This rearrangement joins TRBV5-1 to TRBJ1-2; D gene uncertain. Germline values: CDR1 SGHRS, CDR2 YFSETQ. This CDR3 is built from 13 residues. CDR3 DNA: TGTGCCAGCAGCTTCCCGGGGAACTATGGCTACACCTTC. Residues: CASSFPGNYGYTF.

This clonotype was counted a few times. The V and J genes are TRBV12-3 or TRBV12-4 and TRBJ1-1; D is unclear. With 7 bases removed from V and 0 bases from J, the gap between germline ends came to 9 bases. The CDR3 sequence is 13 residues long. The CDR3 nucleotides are TGTGCCAGCACCTTGACGGTGAACACTGAAGCTTTCTTT. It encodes CASTLTVNTEAFF.

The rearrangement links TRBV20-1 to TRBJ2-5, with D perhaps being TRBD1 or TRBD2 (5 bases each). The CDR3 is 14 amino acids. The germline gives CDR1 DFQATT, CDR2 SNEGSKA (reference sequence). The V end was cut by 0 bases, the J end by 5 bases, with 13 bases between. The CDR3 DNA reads TGCAGTGCTAGAGATCGAGAGGGGTGGGAGACCCAGTACTTC. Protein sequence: CSARDREGWETQYF.

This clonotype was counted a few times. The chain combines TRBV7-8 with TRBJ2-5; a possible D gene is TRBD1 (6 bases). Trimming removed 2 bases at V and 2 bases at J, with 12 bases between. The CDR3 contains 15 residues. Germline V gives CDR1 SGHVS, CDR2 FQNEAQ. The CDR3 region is CASSLQTDSQETQYF. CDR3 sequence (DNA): TGTGCCAGCAGCTTACAAACGGACAGTCAAGAGACCCAGTACTTC. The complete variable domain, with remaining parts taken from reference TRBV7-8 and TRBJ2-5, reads GAGVSQSPRYKVAKRGQDVALRCDPISGHVSLFWYQQALGQGPEFLTYFQNEAQLDKSGLPSDRFFAERPEGSVSTLKIQRTQQEDSAVYLCASSLQTDSQETQYFGPGTRLLVL.

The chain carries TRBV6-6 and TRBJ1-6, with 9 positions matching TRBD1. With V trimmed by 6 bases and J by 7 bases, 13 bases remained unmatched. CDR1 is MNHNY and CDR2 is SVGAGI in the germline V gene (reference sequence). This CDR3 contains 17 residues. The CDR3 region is CASSPGQGRDTNSPLHF. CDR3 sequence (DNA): TGTGCCAGCAGCCCGGGACAGGGTAGGGATACCAATTCACCCCTCCACTTT.

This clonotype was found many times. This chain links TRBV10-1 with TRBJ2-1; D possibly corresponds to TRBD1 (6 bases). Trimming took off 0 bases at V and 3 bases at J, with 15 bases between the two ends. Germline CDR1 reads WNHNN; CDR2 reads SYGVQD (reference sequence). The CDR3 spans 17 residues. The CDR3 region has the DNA TGCGCCAGCAGTGAGTCGAGACAGGCGACGAACTACAATGAGCAGTTCTTC. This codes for CASSESRQATNYNEQFF.

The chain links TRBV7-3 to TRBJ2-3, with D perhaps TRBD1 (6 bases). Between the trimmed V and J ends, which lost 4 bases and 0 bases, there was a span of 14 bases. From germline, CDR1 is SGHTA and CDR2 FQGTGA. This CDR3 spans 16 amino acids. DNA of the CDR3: TGTGCCAGCAGCTCCGGACAGCTTACCAGCACAGATACGCAGTATTTT. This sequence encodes CASSSGQLTSTDTQYF.

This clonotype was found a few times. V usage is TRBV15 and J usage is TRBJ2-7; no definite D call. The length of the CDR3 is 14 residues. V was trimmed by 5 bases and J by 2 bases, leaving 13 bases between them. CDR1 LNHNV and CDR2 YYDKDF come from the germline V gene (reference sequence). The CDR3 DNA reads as TGTGCCACCAGCCTCCGTCATGGGGCCTACGAGCAGTACTTC. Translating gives CATSLRHGAYEQYF.

The CDR3 reads CASSPTSNTEAFF. Here the CDR3 DNA reads TGTGCCAGCAGCCCAACAAGCAACACTGAAGCTTTCTTT. This chain connects TRBV9 to TRBJ1-1; D gene unclear. Germline-derived CDR1 and CDR2 are SGDLS and YYNGEE. This CDR3 spans 13 amino acids. V dropped 4 bases and J dropped 2 bases, with 9 bases sitting between them.

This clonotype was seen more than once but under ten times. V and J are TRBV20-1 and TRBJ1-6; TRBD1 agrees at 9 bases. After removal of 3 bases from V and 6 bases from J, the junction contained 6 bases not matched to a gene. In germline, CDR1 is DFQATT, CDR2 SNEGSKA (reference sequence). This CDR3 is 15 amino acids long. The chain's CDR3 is CSASPGQGFNSPLHF. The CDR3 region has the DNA TGCAGTGCTAGTCCGGGACAGGGATTTAATTCACCCCTCCACTTT.

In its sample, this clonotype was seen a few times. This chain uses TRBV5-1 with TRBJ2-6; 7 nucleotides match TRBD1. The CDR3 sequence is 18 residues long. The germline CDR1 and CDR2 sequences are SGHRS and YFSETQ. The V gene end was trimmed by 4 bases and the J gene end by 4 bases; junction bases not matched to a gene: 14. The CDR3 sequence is CASSANQQGSVGANVLTF. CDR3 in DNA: TGCGCCAGCAGCGCCAACCAACAGGGGTCGGTGGGGGCCAACGTCCTGACTTTC.